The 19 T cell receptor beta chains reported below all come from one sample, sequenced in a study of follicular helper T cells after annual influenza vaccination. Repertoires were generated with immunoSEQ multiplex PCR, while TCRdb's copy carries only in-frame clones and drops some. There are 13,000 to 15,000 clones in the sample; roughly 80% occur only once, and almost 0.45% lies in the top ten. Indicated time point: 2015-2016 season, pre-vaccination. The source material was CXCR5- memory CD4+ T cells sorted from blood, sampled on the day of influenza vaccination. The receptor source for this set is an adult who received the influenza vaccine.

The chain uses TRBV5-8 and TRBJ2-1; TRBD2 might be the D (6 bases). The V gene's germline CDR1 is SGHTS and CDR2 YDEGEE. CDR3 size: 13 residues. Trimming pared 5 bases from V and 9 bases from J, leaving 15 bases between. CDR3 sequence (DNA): TGTGCCAGCAGACTGACCGCGGGGAGTGAGCAGTTCTTC. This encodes CASRLTAGSEQFF.

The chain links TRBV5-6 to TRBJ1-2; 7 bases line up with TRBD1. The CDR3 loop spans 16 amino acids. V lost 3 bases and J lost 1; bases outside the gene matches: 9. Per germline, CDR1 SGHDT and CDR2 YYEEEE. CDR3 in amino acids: CASSWNRGNFNYGYTF. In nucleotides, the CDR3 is TGTGCCAGCAGCTGGAACAGGGGAAACTTTAACTATGGCTACACCTTC.

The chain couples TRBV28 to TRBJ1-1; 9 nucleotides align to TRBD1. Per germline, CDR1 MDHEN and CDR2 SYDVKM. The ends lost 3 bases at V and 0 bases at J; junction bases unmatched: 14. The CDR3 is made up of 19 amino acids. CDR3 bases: TGTGCCAGCAGTTTGGGACCCTGGACAGGGGCGATTTTGAACACTGAAGCTTTCTTT. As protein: CASSLGPWTGAILNTEAFF.

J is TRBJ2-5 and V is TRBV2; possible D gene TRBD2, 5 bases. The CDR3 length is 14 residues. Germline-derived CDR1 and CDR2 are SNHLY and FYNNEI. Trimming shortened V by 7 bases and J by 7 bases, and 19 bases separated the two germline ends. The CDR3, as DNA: TGTGCCAGCACCGTCGTTGAGGGCCTGGGGACCCAGTACTTC. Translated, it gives CASTVVEGLGTQYF. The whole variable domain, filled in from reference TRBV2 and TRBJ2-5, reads EPEVTQTPSHQVTQMGQEVILRCVPISNHLYFYWYRQILGQKVEFLVSFYNNEISEKSEIFDDQFSVERPDGSNFTLKIRSTKLEDSAMYFCASTVVEGLGTQYFGPGTRLLVL.

DNA for the CDR3: TGTGCCAGCAGCTTATCCGGGGGAGGGAATACTGAAGCTTTCTTT. Translation gives CASSLSGGGNTEAFF. The V call is TRBV7-3, the J call TRBJ1-1; D possibly corresponds to TRBD1 (5 bases). V was cut by 2 bases and J by 5 bases, with 15 bases left in between. The CDR3 covers 15 residues. CDR1 is SGHTA, CDR2 FQGTGA, per germline. The full variable domain, rest sourced from reference TRBV7-3 and TRBJ1-1, is GAGVSQTPSNKVTEKGKYVELRCDPISGHTALYWYRQSLGQGPEFLIYFQGTGAADDSGLPNDRFFAVRPEGSVSTLKIQRTERGDSAVYLCASSLSGGGNTEAFFGQGTRLTVV.

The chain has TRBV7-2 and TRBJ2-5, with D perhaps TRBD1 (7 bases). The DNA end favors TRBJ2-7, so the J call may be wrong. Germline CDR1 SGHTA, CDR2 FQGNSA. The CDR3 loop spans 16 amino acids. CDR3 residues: CASSRRQGLTVHEQYF. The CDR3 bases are TGTGCCAGCAGCCGGAGACAGGGACTTACCGTCCACGAGCAGTACTTC.

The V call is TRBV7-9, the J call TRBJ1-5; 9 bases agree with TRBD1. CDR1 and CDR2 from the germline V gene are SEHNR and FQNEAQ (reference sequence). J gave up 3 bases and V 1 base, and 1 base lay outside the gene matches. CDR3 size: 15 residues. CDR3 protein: CASSLGDRANQPQHF. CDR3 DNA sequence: TGTGCCAGCAGCTTAGGGGACAGGGCCAATCAGCCCCAGCATTTT.

CDR3 coding DNA: TGTGCCAGCAGTCCCGGGACAGGGGGAGGCTACGAGCAGTACTTC. Translating gives CASSPGTGGGYEQYF. V and J are TRBV6-1 and TRBJ2-7; 11 nucleotides agree with TRBD1. V lost 5 bases, J lost 3 bases, and 6 bases stayed unmatched. This CDR3 is built from 15 residues. The germline CDR1 and CDR2 sequences are MNHNS and SASEGT.

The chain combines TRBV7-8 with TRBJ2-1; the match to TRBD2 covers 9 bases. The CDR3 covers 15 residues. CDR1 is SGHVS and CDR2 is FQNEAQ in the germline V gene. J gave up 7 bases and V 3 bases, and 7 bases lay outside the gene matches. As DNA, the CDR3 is TGTGCCAGCAGCTTGGGGCGGGGGGGCCAGAATGAGCAGTTCTTC. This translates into CASSLGRGGQNEQFF.

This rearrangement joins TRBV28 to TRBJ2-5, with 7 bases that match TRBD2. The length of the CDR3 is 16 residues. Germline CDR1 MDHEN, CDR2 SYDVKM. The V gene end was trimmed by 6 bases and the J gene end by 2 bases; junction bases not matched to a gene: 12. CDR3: CASSERSAGRQETQYF. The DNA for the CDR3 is TGTGCCAGCAGCGAGAGATCAGCGGGGAGGCAAGAGACCCAGTACTTC.

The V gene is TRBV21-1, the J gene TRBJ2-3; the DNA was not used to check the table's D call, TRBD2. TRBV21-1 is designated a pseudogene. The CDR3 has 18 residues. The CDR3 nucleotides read TGTGCCAGCAGCGGACAAGGGACTGCGCGGGGGGTATCTGATACGCAGTATTTT. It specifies CASSGQGTARGVSDTQYF.

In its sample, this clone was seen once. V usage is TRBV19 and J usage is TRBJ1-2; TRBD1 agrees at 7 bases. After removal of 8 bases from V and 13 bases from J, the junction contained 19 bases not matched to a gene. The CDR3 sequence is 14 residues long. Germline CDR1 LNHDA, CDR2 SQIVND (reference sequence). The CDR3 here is CASARPGQTLSSTF. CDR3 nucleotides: TGTGCCAGTGCCCGACCGGGACAGACCCTTTCCAGCACCTTC.

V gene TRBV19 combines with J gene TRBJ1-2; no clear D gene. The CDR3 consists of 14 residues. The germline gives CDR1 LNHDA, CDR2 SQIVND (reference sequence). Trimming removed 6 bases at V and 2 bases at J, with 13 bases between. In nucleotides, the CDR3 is TGTGCCAGTAGAAATTCAGGATCGAACTATGGCTACACCTTC. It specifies CASRNSGSNYGYTF.

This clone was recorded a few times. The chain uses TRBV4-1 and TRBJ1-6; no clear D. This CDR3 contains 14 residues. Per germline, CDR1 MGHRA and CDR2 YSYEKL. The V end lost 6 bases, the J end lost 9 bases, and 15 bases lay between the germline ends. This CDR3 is CASRDPLSGSPLHF. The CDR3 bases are TGCGCCAGCAGAGACCCGCTCAGCGGTTCACCCCTCCACTTT.

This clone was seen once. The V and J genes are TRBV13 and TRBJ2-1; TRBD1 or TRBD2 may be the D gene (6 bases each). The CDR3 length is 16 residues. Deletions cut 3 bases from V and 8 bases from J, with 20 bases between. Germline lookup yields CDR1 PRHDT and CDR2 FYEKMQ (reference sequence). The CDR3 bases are TGTGCCAGCAGCTTCCTGGAGGGGGGCGGCTTCGATGAGCAGTTCTTC. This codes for CASSFLEGGGFDEQFF.

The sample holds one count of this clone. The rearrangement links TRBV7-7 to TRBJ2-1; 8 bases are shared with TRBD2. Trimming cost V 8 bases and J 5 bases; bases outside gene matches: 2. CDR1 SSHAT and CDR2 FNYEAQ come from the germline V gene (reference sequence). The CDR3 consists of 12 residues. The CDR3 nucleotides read TGTGCCAGCGGTAGCGGGGACAATGAGCAGTTCTTC. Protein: CASGSGDNEQFF.

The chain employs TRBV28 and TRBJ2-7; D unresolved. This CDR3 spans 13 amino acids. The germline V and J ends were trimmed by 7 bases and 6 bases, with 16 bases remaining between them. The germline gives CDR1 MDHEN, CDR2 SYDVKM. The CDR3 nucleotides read TGTGCCAGCATAAAGTATCAAGGTGGCGAGCAGTACTTC. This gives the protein CASIKYQGGEQYF.

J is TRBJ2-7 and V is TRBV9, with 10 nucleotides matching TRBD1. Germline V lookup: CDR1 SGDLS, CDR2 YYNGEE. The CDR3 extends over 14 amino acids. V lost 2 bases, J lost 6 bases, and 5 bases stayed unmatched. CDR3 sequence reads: CASSVGQGIGEQYF. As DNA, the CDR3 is TGTGCCAGCAGCGTGGGACAGGGGATTGGCGAGCAGTACTTC. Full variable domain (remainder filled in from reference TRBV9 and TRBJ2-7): DSGVTQTPKHLITATGQRVTLRCSPRSGDLSVYWYQQSLDQGLQFLIQYYNGEERAKGNILERFSAQQFPDLHSELNLSSLELGDSALYFCASSVGQGIGEQYFGPGTRLTVT.

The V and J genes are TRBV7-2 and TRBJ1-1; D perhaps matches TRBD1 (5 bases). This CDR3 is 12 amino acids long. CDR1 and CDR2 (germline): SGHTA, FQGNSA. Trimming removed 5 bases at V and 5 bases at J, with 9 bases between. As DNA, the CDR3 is TGTGCCAGCAGCCGGACAAAAACTGAAGCTTTCTTT. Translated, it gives CASSRTKTEAFF.